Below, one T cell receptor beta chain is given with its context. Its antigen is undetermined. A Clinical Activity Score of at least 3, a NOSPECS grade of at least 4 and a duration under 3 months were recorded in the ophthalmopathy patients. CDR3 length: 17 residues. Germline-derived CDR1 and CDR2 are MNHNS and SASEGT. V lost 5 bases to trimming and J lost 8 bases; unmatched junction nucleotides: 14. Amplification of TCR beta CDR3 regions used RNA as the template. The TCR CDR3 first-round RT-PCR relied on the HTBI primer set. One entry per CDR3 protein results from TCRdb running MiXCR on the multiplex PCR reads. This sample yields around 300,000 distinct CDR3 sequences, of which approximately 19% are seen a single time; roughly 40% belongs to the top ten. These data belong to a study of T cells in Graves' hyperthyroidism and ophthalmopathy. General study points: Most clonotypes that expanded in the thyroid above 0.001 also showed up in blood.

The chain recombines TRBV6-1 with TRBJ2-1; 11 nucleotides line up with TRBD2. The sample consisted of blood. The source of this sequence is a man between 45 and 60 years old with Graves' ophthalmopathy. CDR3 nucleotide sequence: TGTGCCAGCAGTTCCTTACAACTAGCGGGAGTAATCTATGAGCAGTTCTTC. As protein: CASSSLQLAGVIYEQFF.